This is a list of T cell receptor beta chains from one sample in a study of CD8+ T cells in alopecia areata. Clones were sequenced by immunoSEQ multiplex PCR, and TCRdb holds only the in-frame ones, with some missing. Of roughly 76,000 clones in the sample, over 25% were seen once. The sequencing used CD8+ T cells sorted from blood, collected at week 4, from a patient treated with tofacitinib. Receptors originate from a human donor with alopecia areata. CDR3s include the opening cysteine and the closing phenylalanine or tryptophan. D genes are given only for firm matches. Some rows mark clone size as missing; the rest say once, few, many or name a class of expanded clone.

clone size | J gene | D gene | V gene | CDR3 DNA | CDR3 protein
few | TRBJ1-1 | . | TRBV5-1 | TGCGCCAGCAGCTTGGGAGGGAACACTGAAGCTTTCTTT | CASSLGGNTEAFF
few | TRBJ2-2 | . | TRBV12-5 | TGTGCTAGTTGCGAGGCCGGGGAGCTGTTTTTT | CASCEAGELFF
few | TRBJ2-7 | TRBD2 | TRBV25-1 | TGTGCCAGTGGGACTAGCGGGACATACGAGCAGTACTTC | CASGTSGTYEQYF
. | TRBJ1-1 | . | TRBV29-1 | TGCAGCGTGGGCCTAGGGACTGTGAACACTGAAGCTTTCTTT | CSVGLGTVNTEAFF
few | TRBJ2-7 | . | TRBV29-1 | TGCAGCGTTGAAAAGGAACAACCCTACGAGCAGTACTTC | CSVEKEQPYEQYF
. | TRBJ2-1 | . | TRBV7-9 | TGTGCCAGCAGCTTAGTCCGGGACCGAAGTGGTATTGAGCAGTTCTTC | CASSLVRDRSGIEQFF
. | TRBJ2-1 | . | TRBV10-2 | TGCGCCAGCACCCGGGGCTCCTACAATGAGCAGTTCTTC | CASTRGSYNEQFF
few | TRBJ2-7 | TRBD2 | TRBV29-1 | TGCAGCGTTGAAGGCGGGGGGACCTACGAGCAGTACTTC | CSVEGGGTYEQYF
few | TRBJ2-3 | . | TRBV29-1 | TGCAGCGTTATAGCGGACCAGGCTGATACGCAGTATTTT | CSVIADQADTQYF
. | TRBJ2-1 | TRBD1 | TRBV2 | TGTGCCAGCAGCAGGATGGACAGGTCCTACAATGAGCAGTTCTTC | CASSRMDRSYNEQFF
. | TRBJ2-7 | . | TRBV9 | TGTGCCAGCAGCGTAGGGGGGTCAGGCGGATCCTACGAGCAGTACTTC | CASSVGGSGGSYEQYF
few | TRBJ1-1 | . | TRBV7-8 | TGTGCCAGCAGCTCTGGGGCTAGTTTGGGCACTGAAGCTTTCTTT | CASSSGASLGTEAFF
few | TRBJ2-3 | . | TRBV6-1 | TGTGCCAGCAGTGAATGGGGAGGAACCACAGATACGCAGTATTTT | CASSEWGGTTDTQYF
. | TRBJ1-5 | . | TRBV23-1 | TGCGCCAGCAGTCATCAGGGTACGCTGCCCCAGCATTTT | CASSHQGTLPQHF
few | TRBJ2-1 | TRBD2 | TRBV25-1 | TGTGCCAGCAGCGCGGGGGATGACAATGAGCAGTTCTTC | CASSAGDDNEQFF
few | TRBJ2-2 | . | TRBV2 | TGTGCCAGCAGTGTCTACGAGGGGCGCGGGGAGCTGTTTTTT | CASSVYEGRGELFF
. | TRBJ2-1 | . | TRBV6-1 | TGTGCCAGCAGTGAACGGCCCCAAGGATCCTACAATGAGCAGTTCTTC | CASSERPQGSYNEQFF
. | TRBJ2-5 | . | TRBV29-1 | TGCAGCGTTGATCCCGTCCTCCAAGAGACCCAGTACTTC | CSVDPVLQETQYF
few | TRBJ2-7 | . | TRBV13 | TGTGCCAGCAGCTTGGGGACGACCGAGCAGTACTTC | CASSLGTTEQYF
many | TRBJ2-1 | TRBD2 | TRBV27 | TGTGCCAGCAGTTTTCTAGCGGCTTTATACAATGAGCAGTTCTTC | CASSFLAALYNEQFF
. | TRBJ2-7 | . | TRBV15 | TGTGCCACCAGCAGAGATTTGGGGGCCCACGAGCAGTACTTC | CATSRDLGAHEQYF
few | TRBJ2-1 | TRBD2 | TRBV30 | TGTGCCTGGAGTATGTGGGAGGGCCTGGACAATGAGCAGTTCTTC | CAWSMWEGLDNEQFF
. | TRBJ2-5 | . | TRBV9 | TGTGCCAGCAGCGCAGCTAAACTAACAAGACAAGAGACCCAGTACTTC | CASSAAKLTRQETQYF
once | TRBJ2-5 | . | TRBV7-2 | TGTGCCAGCAGCTTAACTGAGGAGACCCAGTACTTC | CASSLTEETQYF